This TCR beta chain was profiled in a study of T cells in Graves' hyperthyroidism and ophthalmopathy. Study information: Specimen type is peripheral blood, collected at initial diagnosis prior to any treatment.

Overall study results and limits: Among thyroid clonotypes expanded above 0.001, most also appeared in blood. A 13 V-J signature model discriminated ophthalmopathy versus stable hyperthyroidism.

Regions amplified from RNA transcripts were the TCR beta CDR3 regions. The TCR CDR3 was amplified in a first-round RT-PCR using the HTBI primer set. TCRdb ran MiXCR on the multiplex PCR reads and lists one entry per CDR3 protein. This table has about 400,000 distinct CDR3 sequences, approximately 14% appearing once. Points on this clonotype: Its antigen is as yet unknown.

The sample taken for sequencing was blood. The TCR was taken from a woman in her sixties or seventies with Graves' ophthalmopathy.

Here the CDR3 DNA reads TGTGCCAGCAGACAACAGGGGGGGAGCACCGGGGAGCTGTTTTTT. This encodes CASRQQGGSTGELFF. This chain uses TRBV6-1 with TRBJ2-2; perhaps TRBD1 as D (8 bases). V dropped 6 bases and J dropped 4 bases, with 15 bases sitting between them. This CDR3 is built from 15 residues. Germline loops: CDR1 MNHNS, CDR2 SASEGT.